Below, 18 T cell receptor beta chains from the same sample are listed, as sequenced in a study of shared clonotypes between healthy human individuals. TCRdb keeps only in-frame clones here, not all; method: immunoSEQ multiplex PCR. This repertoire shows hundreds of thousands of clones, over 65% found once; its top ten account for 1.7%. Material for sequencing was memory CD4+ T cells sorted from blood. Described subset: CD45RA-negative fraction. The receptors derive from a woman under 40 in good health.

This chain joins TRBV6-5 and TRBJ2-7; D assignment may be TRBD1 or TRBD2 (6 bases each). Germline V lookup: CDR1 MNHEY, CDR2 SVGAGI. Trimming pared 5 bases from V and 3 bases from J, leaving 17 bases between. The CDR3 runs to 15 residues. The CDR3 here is CASSPPGAGIYEQYF. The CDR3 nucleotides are TGTGCCAGCAGTCCACCGGGGGCGGGGATCTACGAGCAGTACTTC.

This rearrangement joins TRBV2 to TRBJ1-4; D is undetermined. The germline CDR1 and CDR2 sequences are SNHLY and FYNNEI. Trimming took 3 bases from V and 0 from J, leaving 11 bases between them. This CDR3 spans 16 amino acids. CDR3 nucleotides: TGTGCCAGCAGTGATGTACCGTCGGCAACTAATGAAAAACTGTTTTTT. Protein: CASSDVPSATNEKLFF.

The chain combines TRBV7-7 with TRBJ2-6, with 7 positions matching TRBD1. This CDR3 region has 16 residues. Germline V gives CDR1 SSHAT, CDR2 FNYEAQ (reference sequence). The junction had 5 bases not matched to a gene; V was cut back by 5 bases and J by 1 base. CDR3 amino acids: CASSTPTGSGANVLTF. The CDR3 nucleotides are TGTGCCAGCAGCACGCCGACAGGGTCTGGGGCCAACGTCCTGACTTTC.

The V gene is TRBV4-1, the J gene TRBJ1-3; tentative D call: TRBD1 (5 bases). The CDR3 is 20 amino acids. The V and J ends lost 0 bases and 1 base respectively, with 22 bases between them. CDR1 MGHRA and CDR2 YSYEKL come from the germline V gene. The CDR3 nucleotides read TGCGCCAGCAGCCAAGAATGGGGGGTGCAGCAGGGAAGGTCTGGAAACACCATATATTTT. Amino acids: CASSQEWGVQQGRSGNTIYF.

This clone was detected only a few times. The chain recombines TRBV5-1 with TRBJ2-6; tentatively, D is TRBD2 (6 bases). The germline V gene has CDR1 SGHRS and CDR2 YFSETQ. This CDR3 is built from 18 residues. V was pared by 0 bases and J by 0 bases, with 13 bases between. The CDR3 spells CASSLDPYGSSGANVLTF. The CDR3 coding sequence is TGCGCCAGCAGCTTGGATCCGTACGGGAGCTCTGGGGCCAACGTCCTGACTTTC.

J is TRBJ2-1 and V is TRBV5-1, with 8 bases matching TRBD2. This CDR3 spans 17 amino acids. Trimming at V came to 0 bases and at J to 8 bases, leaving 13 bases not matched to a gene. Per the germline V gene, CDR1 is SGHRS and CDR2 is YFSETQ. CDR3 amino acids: CASSLVSGGGPGDEQFF. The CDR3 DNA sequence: TGCGCCAGCAGCTTGGTTTCGGGAGGGGGACCTGGGGATGAGCAGTTCTTC. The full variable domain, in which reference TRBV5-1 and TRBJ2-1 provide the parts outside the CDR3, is KAGVTQTPRYLIKTRGQQVTLSCSPISGHRSVSWYQQTPGQGLQFLFEYFSETQRNKGNFPGRFSGRQFSNSRSEMNVSTLELGDSALYLCASSLVSGGGPGDEQFFGPGTRLTVL.

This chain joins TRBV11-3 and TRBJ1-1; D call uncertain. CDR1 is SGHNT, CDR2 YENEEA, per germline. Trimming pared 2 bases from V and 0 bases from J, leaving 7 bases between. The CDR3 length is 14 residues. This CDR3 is CASSLSGLNTEAFF. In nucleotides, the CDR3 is TGTGCCAGCAGCTTATCTGGGTTGAACACTGAAGCTTTCTTT.

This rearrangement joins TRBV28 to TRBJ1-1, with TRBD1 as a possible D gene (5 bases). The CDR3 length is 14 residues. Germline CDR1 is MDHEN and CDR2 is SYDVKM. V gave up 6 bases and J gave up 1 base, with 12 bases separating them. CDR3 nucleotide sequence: TGTGCCAGCAGACGGGACGGGAGGAACACTGAAGCTTTCTTT. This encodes CASRRDGRNTEAFF.

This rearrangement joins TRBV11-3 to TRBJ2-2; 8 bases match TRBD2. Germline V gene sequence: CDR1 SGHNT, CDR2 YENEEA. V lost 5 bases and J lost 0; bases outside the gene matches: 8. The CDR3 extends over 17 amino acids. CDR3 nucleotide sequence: TGTGCCAGCAGCCCGGGGGGGAGGGTAGCGAACACCGGGGAGCTGTTTTTT. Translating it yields CASSPGGRVANTGELFF.

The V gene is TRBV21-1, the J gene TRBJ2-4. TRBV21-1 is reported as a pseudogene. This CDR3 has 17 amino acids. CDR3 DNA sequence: TGTGCCAGCAGCAATTCTTATAGGGACCAACCTAAAAACATTCAGTACTTC. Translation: CASSNSYRDQPKNIQYF.

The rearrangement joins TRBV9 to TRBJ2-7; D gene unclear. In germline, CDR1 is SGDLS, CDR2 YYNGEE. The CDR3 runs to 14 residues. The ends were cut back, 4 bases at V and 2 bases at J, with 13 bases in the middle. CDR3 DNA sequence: TGTGCCAGCAGCACCTCCCCGGACCCCTACGAGCAGTACTTC. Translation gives CASSTSPDPYEQYF.

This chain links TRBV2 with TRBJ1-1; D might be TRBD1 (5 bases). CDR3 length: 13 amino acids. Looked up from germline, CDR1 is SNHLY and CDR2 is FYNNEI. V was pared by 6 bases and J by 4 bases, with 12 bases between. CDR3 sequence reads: CASRGLGVTEAFF. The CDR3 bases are TGTGCCAGCAGGGGGCTGGGGGTCACTGAAGCTTTCTTT.

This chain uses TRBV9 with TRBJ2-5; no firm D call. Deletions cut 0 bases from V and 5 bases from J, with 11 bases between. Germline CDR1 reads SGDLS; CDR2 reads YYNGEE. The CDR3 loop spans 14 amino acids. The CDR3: CASSVGRVWETQYF. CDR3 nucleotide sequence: TGTGCCAGCAGCGTAGGTAGGGTTTGGGAGACCCAGTACTTC. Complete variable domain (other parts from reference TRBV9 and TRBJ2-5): DSGVTQTPKHLITATGQRVTLRCSPRSGDLSVYWYQQSLDQGLQFLIQYYNGEERAKGNILERFSAQQFPDLHSELNLSSLELGDSALYFCASSVGRVWETQYFGPGTRLLVL.

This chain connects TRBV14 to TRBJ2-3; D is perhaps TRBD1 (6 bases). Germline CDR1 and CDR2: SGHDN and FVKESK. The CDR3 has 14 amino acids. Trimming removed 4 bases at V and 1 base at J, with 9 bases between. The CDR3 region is CASSRGQRTDTQYF. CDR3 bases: TGTGCCAGCAGCCGAGGACAGCGCACAGATACGCAGTATTTT.

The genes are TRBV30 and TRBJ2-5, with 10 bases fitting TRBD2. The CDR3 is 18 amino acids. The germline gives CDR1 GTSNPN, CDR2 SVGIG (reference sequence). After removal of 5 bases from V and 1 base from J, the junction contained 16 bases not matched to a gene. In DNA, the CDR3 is TGTGCCTGGGCCTTAGGTTGGTTGGCTAGCGGGAGCCAAGAGACCCAGTACTTC. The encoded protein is CAWALGWLASGSQETQYF.

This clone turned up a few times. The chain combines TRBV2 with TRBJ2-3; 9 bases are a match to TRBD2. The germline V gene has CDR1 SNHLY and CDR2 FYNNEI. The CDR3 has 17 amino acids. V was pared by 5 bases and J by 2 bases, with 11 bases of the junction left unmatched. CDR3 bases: TGTGCCAGCAGTTATAGCGGGAGTGGGACCATCACAGATACGCAGTATTTT. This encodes CASSYSGSGTITDTQYF.

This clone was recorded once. CDR3 amino acids: CASSPNQGAHYEQYF. Here the CDR3 DNA reads TGTGCCAGCAGCCCAAATCAGGGGGCTCATTACGAGCAGTACTTC. The V gene is TRBV5-6, the J gene TRBJ2-7; 8 bases align to TRBD1. Per the germline V gene, CDR1 is SGHDT and CDR2 is YYEEEE. This CDR3 is built from 15 residues. V trimming: 4 bases; J trimming: 4 bases; junction bases outside the gene matches: 10.

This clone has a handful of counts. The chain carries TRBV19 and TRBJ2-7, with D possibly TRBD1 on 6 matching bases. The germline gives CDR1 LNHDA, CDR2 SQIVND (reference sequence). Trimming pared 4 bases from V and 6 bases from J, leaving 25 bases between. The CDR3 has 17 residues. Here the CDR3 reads CASSRRHWDTPPGEQYF. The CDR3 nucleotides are TGTGCCAGTAGTAGGAGGCACTGGGACACTCCTCCCGGCGAGCAGTACTTC.